A selection of T cell receptor beta chains follows, all from one sample in a study of identical twins. TCRdb reanalysed the 5' RACE reads using MiXCR and keeps one entry per CDR3 protein. The sample lists some 600,000 distinct CDR3 sequences; under 8.5% were seen once. Separately, the same data were catalogued under a study of yellow fever vaccine responses in identical twins.

The sequenced sample was PBMCs. The receptor set was obtained from a woman in her late teens or twenties in good health. Each CDR3 is given without its conserved first and last residue.

TRBV21-1	TRBJ2-5	ARGGLHIQETQY
TRBV10-1	TRBJ2-1	ASSKASGSVNNEQF
TRBV7-6	TRBJ2-5	ASSRQGKETQY
TRBV7-9	TRBJ2-7	ASSLLTSYEQY
TRBV5-5	TRBJ2-7	ASSLGPTVYEQY
TRBV5-1	TRBJ2-5	ASSSGARQETQY
TRBV29-1	TRBJ1-1	SVEEISTTPGELNTEAF
TRBV12-3/TRBV12-4	TRBJ2-1	AFCPTSGRGISYNEQF
TRBV12-3/TRBV12-4	TRBJ2-2	ASTGLATMNTGELF
TRBV27	TRBJ2-1	ASSPSVSSGSAQF
TRBV10-3	TRBJ2-2	ATQVGLGELF
TRBV3-1	TRBJ2-1	ASSQTSGRDEQF
TRBV20-1	TRBJ2-7	SAREQRISYEQY
TRBV29-1	TRBJ2-3	SVAGGVTDTQY
TRBV29-1	TRBJ1-2	SVFGRIYGYT
TRBV27	TRBJ2-3	ASSPILAGGTDTQY
TRBV5-1	TRBJ2-1	ASSLVVVSYNEQF
TRBV5-1	TRBJ2-2	ASSPDIVTGELF
TRBV12-3/TRBV12-4	TRBJ2-3	ASSPQASGFTDTQY
TRBV4-1	TRBJ1-3	ASSQADQGTIY
TRBV7-6	TRBJ2-1	ASSLTGQRPYNEQF
TRBV10-3	TRBJ2-2	AITPGLATGELF
TRBV29-1	TRBJ2-1	SVEELGQGI
TRBV29-1	TRBJ2-5	SVGRDRGQETQY
TRBV27	TRBJ2-7	ASSLGVQGFYEQY
TRBV24-1	TRBJ1-5	ATSDSNRGGNQPQH
TRBV27	TRBJ1-2	ASSLTPNYGYT
TRBV19	TRBJ2-1	ASSIILTGEDWNEQF
TRBV28	TRBJ2-5	ASSFRGPTTQY
TRBV7-2	TRBJ2-1	ASSSLSPPYEQF
TRBV24-1	TRBJ1-2	ATSGQAEGYGYT
TRBV7-2	TRBJ1-2	ASSIRDGANYGYT
TRBV5-6	TRBJ2-1	ASSRTLAGSYNEQF